The rows below give T cell receptor beta chains drawn from one sample of a study of beta chain features in type 1 diabetes. Repertoires were generated with immunoSEQ multiplex PCR, while TCRdb's copy carries only in-frame clones and drops some. The sample shows about 340,000 clones, approximately 8% of them seen only once. The sample consisted of central memory CD4+ T cells from blood. The receptors were gathered from a woman aged 18-29 years in good health. The CDR3 runs from the conserved cysteine through the conserved F or W. The D gene is left open where the match is weak. Size values are once, few and many counts, or a class for expanded clones, and some rows have none.

clone_size | j_call | d_call | v_call | cdr3_aa | cdr3_nt
few | TRBJ2-7 | - | TRBV4-2 | CASSQDINEQYF | TGTGCCAGCAGCCAAGATATCAACGAGCAGTACTTC
few | TRBJ1-1 | - | TRBV10-3 | CAIRPSGLNTEAFF | TGTGCCATCAGGCCCTCAGGGTTGAACACTGAAGCTTTCTTT
few | TRBJ2-3 | TRBD2 | TRBV5-6 | CASSLTSGRLADTQYF | TGTGCCAGCAGCTTGACTAGCGGGAGATTAGCAGATACGCAGTATTTT
- | TRBJ2-1 | - | TRBV5-6 | CASSLIRTNYNEQFF | TGTGCCAGCAGCCTAATAAGGACCAATTACAATGAGCAGTTCTTC
few | TRBJ1-2 | - | TRBV7-2 | CASSPLQGWSDGYTF | TGTGCCAGCAGCCCATTGCAGGGGTGGTCTGATGGCTACACCTTC
- | TRBJ2-2 | TRBD2 | TRBV5-4 | CASSRAASGRAGELFF | TGTGCCAGCAGCCGGGCGGCTAGCGGGAGGGCCGGGGAGCTGTTTTTT
- | TRBJ1-4 | - | TRBV28 | CASSIHGKLFF | TGTGCCAGCAGTATACACGGAAAACTGTTTTTT
few | TRBJ1-1 | - | TRBV5-1 | CASSFSRNTEAFF | TGCGCCAGCAGCTTCAGTAGGAACACTGAAGCTTTCTTT
- | TRBJ2-7 | TRBD2 | TRBV5-4 | CASSLEVGGSSYEQYF | TGTGCCAGCAGCTTGGAGGTTGGCGGGAGTTCCTACGAGCAGTACTTC
- | TRBJ2-7 | TRBD1 | TRBV10-3 | CAISDHGRTGGYEQYF | TGTGCCATCAGTGATCACGGTCGGACAGGGGGCTACGAGCAGTACTTC
medium-sized | TRBJ2-1 | TRBD2 | TRBV7-3 | CASSLTTSGSPKFF | TGTGCCAGCAGCTTAACGACTAGCGGGAGTCCCAAGTTCTTC
many | TRBJ2-7 | - | TRBV7-2 | CASSKGGVEQYF | TGTGCCAGCAGTAAAGGGGGGGTCGAGCAGTACTTC
- | TRBJ2-7 | TRBD1 | TRBV4-2 | CASSRGTAYEQYF | TGTGCCAGCAGCCGAGGGACAGCCTACGAGCAGTACTTC
- | TRBJ1-5 | - | TRBV5-6 | CASSHRGQWVSNQPQHF | TGTGCCAGCAGCCACCGGGGCCAGTGGGTAAGCAATCAGCCCCAGCATTTT
many | TRBJ2-3 | TRBD2 | TRBV28 | CASSLKRELSDTQYF | TGTGCCAGCAGTTTAAAGCGGGAGCTTTCGGATACGCAGTATTTT
- | TRBJ1-1 | - | TRBV7-9 | CASSSGAGNTEAFF | TGTGCCAGCAGCTCTGGGGCTGGTAACACTGAAGCTTTCTTT
few | TRBJ2-6 | TRBD1 | TRBV19 | CASSIPNRRGPYGANVLTF | TGTGCCAGTAGTATCCCGAACCGCAGGGGGCCCTACGGGGCCAACGTCCTGACTTTC
- | TRBJ2-1 | - | TRBV19 | CASTSGAPKVGEQFF | TGTGCCAGTACCTCGGGGGCACCAAAGGTGGGTGAGCAGTTCTTC
many | TRBJ2-1 | - | TRBV2 | CASSEAPSSVHEQFF | TGTGCCAGCAGTGAAGCCCCCTCCAGTGTGCATGAGCAGTTCTTC
- | TRBJ2-7 | - | TRBV5-1 | CASRLTGSRSYEQYF | TGCGCCAGCAGGCTAACAGGGAGTAGGTCCTACGAGCAGTACTTC
- | TRBJ2-3 | - | TRBV5-6 | CASSLDGYTDTQYF | TGTGCCAGCAGCTTGGACGGGTACACAGATACGCAGTATTTT
few | TRBJ2-5 | TRBD2 | TRBV9 | CASSTAASGAGRETQYF | TGTGCCAGCAGCACGGCGGCTAGCGGGGCGGGGCGGGAGACCCAGTACTTC
- | TRBJ2-5 | TRBD2 | TRBV7-7 | CASSLLTGGGETQYF | TGTGCTAGCAGCTTACTGACCGGGGGGGGAGAGACCCAGTACTTC
few | TRBJ2-2 | - | TRBV28 | CASSFRGLTGELFF | TGTGCCAGCAGTTTCCGGGGGTTAACCGGGGAGCTGTTTTTT
few | TRBJ2-3 | TRBD1 | TRBV29-1 | CSQAGGTGTDTQYF | TGCAGTCAAGCAGGGGGCACAGGCACAGATACGCAGTATTTT
few | TRBJ1-1 | - | TRBV6-5 | CASRRGRGTEAFF | TGTGCCAGCAGAAGAGGTAGAGGCACTGAAGCTTTCTTT
many | TRBJ1-2 | - | TRBV9 | CASSPAGHGYTF | TGTGCCAGCAGCCCCGCTGGGCATGGCTACACCTTC
few | TRBJ2-1 | - | TRBV18 | CASSQAGTGGNEQFF | TGTGCCAGCTCACAAGCGGGCACCGGGGGAAATGAGCAGTTCTTC
- | TRBJ1-1 | - | TRBV6-5 | CASSYRLEAFF | TGTGCCAGCAGTTACCGGCTTGAAGCTTTCTTT